This T cell receptor (beta chain) emerged from a study of T-cell memory formation after mild COVID-19 (dated by TCRdb to the early 2020s). Background on the whole study: Most TCR sequence clusters were specific to one of the two donors. The cohort was made up of two young adult volunteers, one female and one male, who were previously healthy. In a couple of donors, T-cell clones that expanded and contracted after mild COVID-19 were tracked by sequencing TCRalpha and TCRbeta repertoires over time.

Instrument used: Illumina NovaSeq 6000. cDNA libraries for TCRalpha and TCRbeta were prepared by 5'RACE using constant-segment primers, with sample barcodes and unique molecular identifiers added. RNA was extracted from every sample with Trizol reagent. Library amplification was performed in two PCR steps, and a second sample barcode and Illumina TruSeq adapters were introduced in the second step. The libraries were sequenced on an Illumina NovaSeq using 2 x 150 bp paired-end reads. On the study's bioinformatics: Demultiplexing of reads and collapsing into UMI-guided consensus sequences were performed with migec v1.2.7. Using mixcr v2.1.11, UMI consensuses were aligned to TRA and TRB V and J templates and then assembled into clonotypes. Expanded or contracted clonotypes were those called significant by both edgeR and NoisET, with noise models trained on biological replicates. For edgeR calls, the cutoffs were a false discovery rate-adjusted p below 0.01 and a log2 fold-change threshold of 1. As an exploratory analysis of dynamics, max-normalized trajectories of the 1000 most abundant clonotypes were examined with PCA combined with hierarchical clustering. Separately sequenced CD4+ and CD8+ repertoires were used to assign the CD4 or CD8 phenotype of responding clones. The public reads were reprocessed in TCRdb via fastp at Q25 and MiXCR, keeping in-frame beta chains. Merged by CDR3 protein, the rows form single entries marked with the most common genes and DNA. It is TCRdb's table, rather than the study itself, that gives the V and J calls and clone size. The sample includes 200,000 to 250,000 distinct CDR3 sequences, with around a tenth observed a single time. The ten top clones hold 20% to 25% of the sample.

Ficoll-Paque density gradient centrifugation was the method used to isolate PBMCs. This clonotype was seen a handful of times. No antigen is known for it. Base quality data are lacking; no much larger clone is found one base away. General study outcomes and caveats: The study covered only two mild cases, and larger cohorts including severe cases with pre-infection samples were considered necessary. From day 15 to 85, contracting clones showed balanced CD4/CD8 phenotypes, whereas a second wave of clones that expanded from day 15 to 37 leaned towards CD4+. Contracting CD4+ clones were located mainly in the CM and EM memory subsets, whereas CD8+ clones were found to be enriched in EMRA. The second-wave clones that peaked on day 37 were not confirmed to be SARS-CoV-2 specific. Some responding clones were detected in pre-infection memory, which suggested that pre-existing cross-reactive memory T cells had joined the SARS-CoV-2 response.

The CDR3, cysteine through phenylalanine, is 12 amino acids long. Only the CDR3 portion is preserved as DNA: 36 bases, with reading frame beginning at the first base. V is cut by 5 bases and J by 15 bases, and the space between the germline ends is 17 bases. Taken from the germline V gene (reference sequence), the CDR1 and CDR2 loops are SEHNR and FQNEAQ. Material: PBMCs or a T cell subset sorted from them (not recorded which). This TCR was sampled from a man in his late teens or twenties who had mild COVID-19 (a few samples of this study predate the infection). The sample titles of this study are shuffled in the database, so cell type and time point are left out; the donor was told from shared clones. The sequence joins TRBV7-9 to TRBJ2-1; TRBD1 is perhaps the D gene, given 6 matching bases. The DNA reads as follows: TGTGCCAGCAGCCAGGCAGACAGGCGAAGGTTCTTC. Translated, it reads CASSQADRRRFF.